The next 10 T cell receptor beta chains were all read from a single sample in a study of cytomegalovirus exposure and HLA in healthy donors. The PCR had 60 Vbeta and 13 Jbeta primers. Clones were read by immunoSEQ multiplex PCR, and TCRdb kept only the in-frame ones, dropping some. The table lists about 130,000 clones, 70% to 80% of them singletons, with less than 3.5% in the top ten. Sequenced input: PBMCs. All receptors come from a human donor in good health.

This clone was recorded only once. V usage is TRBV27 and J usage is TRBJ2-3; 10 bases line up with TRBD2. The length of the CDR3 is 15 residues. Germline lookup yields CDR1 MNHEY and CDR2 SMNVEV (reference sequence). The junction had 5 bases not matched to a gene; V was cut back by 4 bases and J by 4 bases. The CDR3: CASSSGLAGADTQYF. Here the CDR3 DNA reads TGTGCCAGCAGTTCCGGGCTAGCGGGAGCAGATACGCAGTATTTT.

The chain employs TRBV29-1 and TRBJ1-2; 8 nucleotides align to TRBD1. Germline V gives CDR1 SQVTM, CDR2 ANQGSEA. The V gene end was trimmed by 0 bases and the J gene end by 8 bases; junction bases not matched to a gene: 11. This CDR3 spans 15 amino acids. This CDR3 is CSVEDRGQGARGYTF. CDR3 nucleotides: TGCAGCGTTGAAGATCGGGGCCAGGGGGCGCGAGGCTACACCTTC.

Here the CDR3 reads CASRRDLETQYF. DNA of the CDR3: TGCGCCAGCAGGCGGGATTTGGAGACCCAGTACTTC. The V and J genes are TRBV5-1 and TRBJ2-5; D perhaps matches TRBD2 (6 bases). Germline loops: CDR1 SGHRS, CDR2 YFSETQ. The CDR3 extends over 12 amino acids. The V and J ends lost 5 bases and 5 bases respectively, with 10 bases between them.

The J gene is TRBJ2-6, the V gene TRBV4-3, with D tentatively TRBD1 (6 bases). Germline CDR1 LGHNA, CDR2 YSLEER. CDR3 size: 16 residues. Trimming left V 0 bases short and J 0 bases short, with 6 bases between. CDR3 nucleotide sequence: TGCGCCAGCAGCCAAGAGGGACACTCTGGGGCCAACGTCCTGACTTTC. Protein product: CASSQEGHSGANVLTF.

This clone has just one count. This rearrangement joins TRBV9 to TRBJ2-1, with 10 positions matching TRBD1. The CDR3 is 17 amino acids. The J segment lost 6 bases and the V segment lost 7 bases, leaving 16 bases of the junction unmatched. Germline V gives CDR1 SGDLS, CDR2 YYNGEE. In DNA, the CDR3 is TGTGCCAGCGGCACGGGGGTGAGGGACAGGGGCCCCAATGAGCAGTTCTTC. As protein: CASGTGVRDRGPNEQFF.

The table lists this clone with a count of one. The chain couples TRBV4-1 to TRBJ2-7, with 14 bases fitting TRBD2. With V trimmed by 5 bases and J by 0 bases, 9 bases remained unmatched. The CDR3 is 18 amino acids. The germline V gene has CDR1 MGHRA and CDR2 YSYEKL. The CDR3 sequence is CASSNGLAGGPLSYEQYF. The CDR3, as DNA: TGCGCCAGCAGCAATGGACTAGCGGGAGGTCCCCTCTCCTACGAGCAGTACTTC.

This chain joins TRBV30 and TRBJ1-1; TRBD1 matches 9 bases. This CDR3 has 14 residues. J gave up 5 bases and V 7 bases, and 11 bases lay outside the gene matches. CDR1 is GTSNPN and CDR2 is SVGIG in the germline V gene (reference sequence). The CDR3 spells CALTHDRGTTEAFF. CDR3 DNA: TGTGCCTTAACCCATGACAGGGGGACGACTGAAGCTTTCTTT.

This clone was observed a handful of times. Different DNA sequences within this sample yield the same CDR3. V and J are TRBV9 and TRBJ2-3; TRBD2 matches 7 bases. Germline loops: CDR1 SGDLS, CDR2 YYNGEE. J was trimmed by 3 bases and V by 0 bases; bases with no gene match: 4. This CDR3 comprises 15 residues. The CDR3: CASSVVAGVTDTQYF. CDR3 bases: TGTGCCAGCAGCGTAGTGGCGGGAGTTACAGATACGCAGTATTTT.

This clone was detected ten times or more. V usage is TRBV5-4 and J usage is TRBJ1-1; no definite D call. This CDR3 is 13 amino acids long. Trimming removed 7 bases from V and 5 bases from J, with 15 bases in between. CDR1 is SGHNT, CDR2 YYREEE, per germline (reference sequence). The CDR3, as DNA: TGTGCCAGCGCCCGAGGAGGGAGTACTGAAGCTTTCTTT. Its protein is CASARGGSTEAFF.

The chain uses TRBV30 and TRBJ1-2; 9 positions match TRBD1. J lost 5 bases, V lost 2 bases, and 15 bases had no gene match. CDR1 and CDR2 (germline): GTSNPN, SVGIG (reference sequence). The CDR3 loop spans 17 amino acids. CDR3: CAWSYGAITGGGYGYTF. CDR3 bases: TGTGCCTGGAGTTACGGGGCCATCACAGGGGGCGGGTATGGCTACACCTTC.